The clone carrying this TCR beta chain was seen a few times. Its antigen remains unknown. The read stops 3 residues short of the end of the CDR3; the missing end is completed from the germline J gene. Clones were read by immunoSEQ multiplex PCR, and TCRdb kept only the in-frame ones, dropping some. The sample offers approximately 28,000 clones and no singletons, the top ten holding about 3.3%. This record belongs to a study of T cell clonality in common variable immunodeficiency. Study conclusions and caveats: Fewer deletions and N-nucleotide insertions were reportedly seen in common variable immunodeficiency TCR beta sequences.

V lost 4 bases and J 7 bases, leaving 11 bases between the germline ends. Germline CDR1 reads SGHTA; CDR2 reads FQGNSA. This CDR3 comprises 13 residues. Donors gave roughly 4.5 to 8.5 ml heparinized peripheral whole blood. The clonotype originates from a human donor with common variable immunodeficiency. This rearrangement joins TRBV7-2 to TRBJ1-5, with TRBD1 as a possible D gene (6 bases). The sample consisted of peripheral blood mononuclear cells. The CDR3: CASSWTAIQPQHF. CDR3 DNA, as far as it was read: TGTGCCAGCAGCTGGACAGCTATACAGCCC. The full variable domain, its missing parts supplied by reference TRBV7-2 and TRBJ1-5, is GAGVSQSPSNKVTEKGKDVELRCDPISGHTALYWYRQSLGQGLEFLIYFQGNSAPDKSGLPSDRFSAERTGGSVSTLTIQRTQQEDSAVYLCASSWTAIQPQHFGDGTRLSIL.